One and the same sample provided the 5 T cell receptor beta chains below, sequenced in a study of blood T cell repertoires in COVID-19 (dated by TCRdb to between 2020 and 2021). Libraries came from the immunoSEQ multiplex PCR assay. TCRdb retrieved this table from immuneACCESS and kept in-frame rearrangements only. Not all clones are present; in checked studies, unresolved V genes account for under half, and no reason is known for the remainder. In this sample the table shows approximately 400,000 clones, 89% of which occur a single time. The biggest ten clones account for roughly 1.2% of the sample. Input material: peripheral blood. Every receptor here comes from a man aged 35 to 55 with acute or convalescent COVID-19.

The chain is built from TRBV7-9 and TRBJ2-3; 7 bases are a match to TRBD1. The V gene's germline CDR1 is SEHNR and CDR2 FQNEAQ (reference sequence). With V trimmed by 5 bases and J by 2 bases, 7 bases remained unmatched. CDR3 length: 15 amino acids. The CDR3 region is CASSLGGQHTDTQYF. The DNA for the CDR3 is TGTGCCAGCAGCCTAGGGGGACAGCACACAGATACGCAGTATTTT.

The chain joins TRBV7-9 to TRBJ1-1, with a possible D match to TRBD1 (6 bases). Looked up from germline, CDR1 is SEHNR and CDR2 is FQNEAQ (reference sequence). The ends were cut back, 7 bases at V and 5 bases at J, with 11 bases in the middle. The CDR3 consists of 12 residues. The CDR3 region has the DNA TGTGCCAGCACGGGGGGCGTGACTGAAGCTTTCTTT. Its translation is CASTGGVTEAFF.

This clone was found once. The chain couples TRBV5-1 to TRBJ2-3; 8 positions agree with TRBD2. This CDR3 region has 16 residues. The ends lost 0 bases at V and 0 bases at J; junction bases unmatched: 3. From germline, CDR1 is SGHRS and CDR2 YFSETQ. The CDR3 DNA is TGCGCCAGCAGCTTGGGACTAGCGTTTAGCACAGATACGCAGTATTTT. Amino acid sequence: CASSLGLAFSTDTQYF. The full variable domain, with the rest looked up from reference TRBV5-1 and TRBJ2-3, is KAGVTQTPRYLIKTRGQQVTLSCSPISGHRSVSWYQQTPGQGLQFLFEYFSETQRNKGNFPGRFSGRQFSNSRSEMNVSTLELGDSALYLCASSLGLAFSTDTQYFGPGTRLTVL.

This CDR3 is CASSRRGRDTGELFF. DNA of the CDR3: TGTGCCAGCAGTCGTAGAGGGAGGGACACCGGGGAGCTGTTTTTT. V usage is TRBV27 and J usage is TRBJ2-2; 7 bases fit TRBD2. V was clipped by 5 bases and J by 3 bases; unmatched bases: 6. Germline V gene lookup returns CDR1 MNHEY and CDR2 SMNVEV (reference sequence). The CDR3 is 15 amino acids.

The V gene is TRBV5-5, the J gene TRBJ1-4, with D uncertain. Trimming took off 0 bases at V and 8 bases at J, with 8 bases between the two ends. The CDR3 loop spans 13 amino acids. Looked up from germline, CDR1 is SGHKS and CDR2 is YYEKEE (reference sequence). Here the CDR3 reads CASSLVVQEKLFF. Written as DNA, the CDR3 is TGTGCCAGCAGCTTGGTGGTCCAGGAAAAACTGTTTTTT.